Shown below are 15 T cell receptor beta chains from a single sample sequenced in a study of T cells in Graves' hyperthyroidism and ophthalmopathy. RNA transcripts were the template for amplifying TCR beta CDR3 regions. The HTBI set primed first-round TCR CDR3 RT-PCR. TCRdb reanalysed the multiplex PCR reads using MiXCR and keeps one entry per CDR3 protein. Of approximately 610,000 distinct CDR3 sequences detected, around 15% appear once; the ten largest clones hold roughly 18%. The sequencing input was blood. These receptors originate from a woman aged 18-35 years with Graves' hyperthyroidism.

The table lists this clonotype with many counts. The rearrangement links TRBV7-2 to TRBJ2-3, with a possible D match to TRBD2 (6 bases). V was shortened by 5 bases and J by 0 bases, with 12 bases between the two germline ends. Germline V lookup: CDR1 SGHTA, CDR2 FQGNSA. The CDR3 covers 15 residues. The CDR3 here is CASSRSGSSTDTQYF. The CDR3 coding sequence is TGTGCCAGCAGCCGTAGCGGATCTAGCACAGATACGCAGTATTTT.

Concerning this clonotype itself: One end of the junction varies from germline; a read error may be responsible. The genes are TRBV6-5 and TRBJ2-3; 10 bases match TRBD2. CDR1 and CDR2 (germline): MNHEY, SVGAGI. The CDR3 totals 20 residues. CDR3 in amino acids: CASSYSTRRRASGGVGYAVF. In DNA form, the CDR3 reads TGTGCCAGCAGTTACTCGACGAGGCGACGTGCTAGCGGGGGTGTGGGATACGCAGTATTT.

This clonotype was observed many times. The chain recombines TRBV7-2 with TRBJ2-6, with 8 bases that match TRBD1. The CDR3 is made up of 17 amino acids. J lost 0 bases, V lost 4 bases, and 5 bases had no gene match. Germline lookup yields CDR1 SGHTA and CDR2 FQGNSA. CDR3 nucleotides: TGTGCCAGCAGCTCCGGACAGGGACGCTCTGGGGCCAACGTCCTGACTTTC. It yields the protein CASSSGQGRSGANVLTF.

The chain has TRBV29-1 and TRBJ1-1; TRBD1 might be the D (5 bases). Trimming stripped 1 base from V and 3 bases from J, with 9 bases between. This CDR3 contains 13 residues. Germline CDR1 SQVTM, CDR2 ANQGSEA. The CDR3, as DNA: TGCAGCGTTGAAGGGGGGGAATACACTGAAGCTTTCTTT. As protein: CSVEGGEYTEAFF.

At least ten counts were recorded for this clonotype. The rearrangement joins TRBV7-2 to TRBJ2-7; D perhaps matches TRBD1 (6 bases). From germline, CDR1 is SGHTA and CDR2 FQGNSA. The CDR3 is 17 residues long. Trimming cost V 5 bases and J 3 bases, with 23 bases left between them. CDR3 in DNA: TGTGCCAGCAGCCCTCGACCGGACAGAAACCTTAACTACGAGCAGTACTTC. This translates into CASSPRPDRNLNYEQYF.

The chain links TRBV13 to TRBJ2-3; 9 bases agree with TRBD2. This CDR3 is built from 16 residues. Germline CDR1 PRHDT, CDR2 FYEKMQ (reference sequence). Trimming cost V 5 bases and J 5 bases; bases outside gene matches: 11. The CDR3 region has the DNA TGTGCCAGCAGCCCAAGGGGGGCGGGGGGGCAAGATACGCAGTATTTT. Residues: CASSPRGAGGQDTQYF.

The chain employs TRBV6-5 and TRBJ2-7; 10 nucleotides match TRBD1. Germline loops: CDR1 MNHEY, CDR2 SVGAGI. This CDR3 contains 15 residues. J lost 7 bases, V lost 2 bases, and 8 bases had no gene match. Here the CDR3 reads CASSYVRQGAREQYF. CDR3 bases: TGTGCCAGCAGTTACGTGAGACAGGGGGCGCGAGAGCAGTACTTC.

This chain connects TRBV7-9 to TRBJ2-3, with 8 bases that match TRBD2. This CDR3 is 17 amino acids long. The V and J ends lost 0 bases and 2 bases, in that order; junction bases with no gene match: 7. CDR1 is SEHNR and CDR2 is FQNEAQ in the germline V gene (reference sequence). CDR3: CASSLAGGEDLTDTQYF. The CDR3 nucleotides read TGTGCCAGCAGCTTAGCCGGGGGGGAGGACCTCACAGATACGCAGTATTTT.

This clonotype occurred many times. The chain recombines TRBV20-1 with TRBJ2-3; TRBD2 might be the D (6 bases). The V end lost 5 bases, the J end lost 0 bases, and 12 bases lay between the germline ends. CDR1 and CDR2 from the germline V gene are DFQATT and SNEGSKA (reference sequence). This CDR3 is 14 amino acids long. CDR3 protein: CSALGGSSTDTQYF. In nucleotides, the CDR3 is TGCAGTGCTCTTGGGGGGTCTAGCACAGATACGCAGTATTTT.

This sequence joins TRBV11-3 and TRBJ1-3; D perhaps matches TRBD1 (5 bases). V was pared by 5 bases and J by 1 base, with 12 bases between. Germline CDR1 reads SGHNT; CDR2 reads YENEEA. The CDR3 is 15 amino acids. The CDR3 bases are TGTGCCAGCAGCCAAGCAGGGAATTCTGGAAACACCATATATTTT. Translating gives CASSQAGNSGNTIYF.

Notes on this clonotype: It may be a read error: a sequence one base away is much more abundant. CDR3 loop: CASSQYRCNTEAFF. CDR3 DNA sequence: TGTGCCAGCAGCCAATACAGATGCAACACTGAAGCTTTCTTT. The V gene is TRBV3-1, the J gene TRBJ1-1; D is uncertain. Germline CDR1 reads LGHDT; CDR2 reads YNNKEL (reference sequence). There are 14 residues in the CDR3. Between the trimmed V and J ends, which lost 2 bases and 2 bases, there was a span of 9 bases.

This clonotype has a count of ten or more. This chain uses TRBV6-5 with TRBJ1-1; possibly TRBD1 for D (6 bases). The CDR3 spans 15 residues. V gave up 2 bases and J gave up 4 bases, with 14 bases separating them. Germline CDR1 is MNHEY and CDR2 is SVGAGI. The CDR3, as DNA: TGTGCCAGCAGTTACGGTACAGGGTTTGGCACTGAAGCTTTCTTT. It translates to CASSYGTGFGTEAFF.

The table lists this clonotype with many counts. The chain employs TRBV28 and TRBJ1-1, with D hard to call. Trimming took off 5 bases at V and 1 base at J, with 11 bases between the two ends. The length of the CDR3 is 14 residues. Germline values: CDR1 MDHEN, CDR2 SYDVKM. CDR3 sequence: CASSLSPGNTEAFF. CDR3 DNA: TGTGCCAGCAGTCTCTCGCCGGGGAACACTGAAGCTTTCTTT.

This clonotype was seen many times. This rearrangement joins TRBV27 to TRBJ2-1, with D possibly matching TRBD2 (5 bases). Per germline, CDR1 MNHEY and CDR2 SMNVEV (reference sequence). Trimming cost V 2 bases and J 3 bases, with 11 bases left between them. This CDR3 is 15 amino acids long. CDR3 sequence reads: CASSLREPVYNEQFF. In DNA form, the CDR3 reads TGTGCCAGCAGTTTAAGGGAGCCCGTCTACAATGAGCAGTTCTTC.

The J gene is TRBJ1-4, the V gene TRBV6-5, with 7 positions matching TRBD1. Losses at the gene ends were 2 bases for V and 3 bases for J; bases not matched to a gene: 3. There are 15 residues in the CDR3. CDR1 is MNHEY and CDR2 is SVGAGI in the germline V gene. The CDR3 region is CASSYTGTANEKLFF. The CDR3 coding sequence is TGTGCCAGCAGTTACACGGGGACAGCTAATGAAAAACTGTTTTTT.